These 10 T cell receptor beta chains were sequenced from one sample in a study of cytotoxic CD8 clonotypes in ibrutinib-treated CLL. The data were produced by immunoSEQ multiplex PCR, yet TCRdb's version contains in-frame clones alone and is incomplete. Of over 100,000 clones listed, 70% to 90% are singletons. The sample was PBMCs, taken after 24 months of ibrutinib treatment. The receptors were sampled from a human donor with chronic lymphocytic leukemia.

V and J are TRBV7-2 and TRBJ1-4; D remains unclear. This CDR3 has 14 residues. The germline CDR1 and CDR2 sequences are SGHTA and FQGNSA. Trimming removed 0 bases from V and 8 bases from J, with 10 bases in between. In DNA, the CDR3 is TGTGCCAGCAGCTTAGCGCGGCAACCAGAAAAACTGTTTTTT. It encodes CASSLARQPEKLFF.

The chain has TRBV4-3 and TRBJ1-2, with a weak D call TRBD1 (5 bases). Germline V lookup: CDR1 LGHNA, CDR2 YSLEER. This CDR3 spans 12 amino acids. V lost 2 bases and J 8 bases, leaving 9 bases between the germline ends. The CDR3 reads CASSQQGWGYTF. CDR3 nucleotide sequence: TGCGCCAGCAGCCAACAGGGTTGGGGCTACACCTTC.

The chain employs TRBV30 and TRBJ2-7, with D possibly matching TRBD2 (6 bases). The CDR3 runs to 12 residues. Trimming pared 7 bases from V and 7 bases from J, leaving 17 bases between. Germline V CDR1 and CDR2: GTSNPN, SVGIG (reference sequence). The CDR3 DNA sequence: TGTGCCTACCGTAGCGGCGTCTGGGAGCAGTACTTC. Residues: CAYRSGVWEQYF.

The J gene is TRBJ1-3, the V gene TRBV7-9, with TRBD1 matching over 7 bases. V was pared by 5 bases and J by 0 bases, with 10 bases of the junction left unmatched. CDR3 length: 17 amino acids. CDR1 and CDR2 (germline): SEHNR, FQNEAQ (reference sequence). The CDR3 DNA is TGTGCCAGCAGCGCTTCGACAGGGCCTAGCTCTGGAAACACCATATATTTT. Residues: CASSASTGPSSGNTIYF.

The rearrangement links TRBV9 to TRBJ1-1; D gene unclear. CDR3 length: 12 amino acids. The germline CDR1 and CDR2 sequences are SGDLS and YYNGEE. V lost 0 bases, J lost 5 bases, and 5 bases lay in between. CDR3 sequence reads: CASSVEGTEAFF. The CDR3 nucleotides are TGTGCCAGCAGCGTAGAAGGTACTGAAGCTTTCTTT.

The chain uses TRBV4-1 and TRBJ2-2; 11 nucleotides line up with TRBD2. In germline, CDR1 is MGHRA, CDR2 YSYEKL. After removal of 2 bases from V and 5 bases from J, the junction contained 4 bases not matched to a gene. This CDR3 has 16 residues. DNA for the CDR3: TGCGCCAGCAGCCAAAGACTAGCGGGGTCGACCGGGGAGCTGTTTTTT. Translating it yields CASSQRLAGSTGELFF.

The chain links TRBV21-1 to TRBJ2-5; the table's D call, TRBD2, has no DNA check behind it. TRBV21-1 is listed as a pseudogene. The CDR3 consists of 12 residues. The CDR3: CARAGGQETQYF. The CDR3 DNA reads TGTGCCAGGGCGGGAGGTCAAGAGACCCAGTACTTC.

The chain employs TRBV28 and TRBJ1-2; 7 positions agree with TRBD1. V was clipped by 6 bases and J by 2 bases; unmatched bases: 12. The germline gives CDR1 MDHEN, CDR2 SYDVKM. The CDR3 extends over 16 amino acids. The CDR3 sequence is CASSLILLGQNYGYTF. DNA of the CDR3: TGTGCCAGCAGCCTGATTCTTCTGGGACAGAACTATGGCTACACCTTC.

This clone was counted only a few times. The CDR3 protein is CASSQGQDPRGNEQFF. In nucleotides, the CDR3 is TGCGCCAGCAGCCAAGGACAGGACCCCCGGGGGAATGAGCAGTTCTTC. V and J are TRBV4-1 and TRBJ2-1; either TRBD1 or TRBD2 may fit D (6 bases each). Trimming took 1 base from V and 7 from J, leaving 17 bases between them. CDR1 is MGHRA and CDR2 is YSYEKL in the germline V gene. The CDR3 is 16 residues long.

This clone was observed a single time. The chain combines TRBV7-2 with TRBJ1-5; D call uncertain. Trimming removed 3 bases from V and 12 bases from J, with 12 bases in between. Germline V gives CDR1 SGHTA, CDR2 FQGNSA. CDR3 length: 12 amino acids. This CDR3 reads CASSFVGSLQHF. CDR3 nucleotides: TGTGCCAGCAGCTTTGTCGGTTCGCTCCAGCATTTT.